The 21 T cell receptor beta chains listed next were all sequenced from one sample in a study of neurological immune-mediated disorders. TCRdb independently ran MiXCR on the 5' RACE reads; one entry per CDR3 protein. The repertoire holds approximately 43,000 distinct CDR3 sequences, with more than 2% as singletons. Sequencing used PBMCs. The receptor set was obtained from a man younger than 45 with multiple sclerosis.

This clonotype was picked up many times. The chain uses TRBV5-1 and TRBJ2-3; D is unresolved. Germline CDR1 SGHRS, CDR2 YFSETQ. V was pared by 4 bases and J by 2 bases, with 14 bases between. CDR3 size: 15 residues. The CDR3 loop reads CASSRFPLDTDTQYF. CDR3 DNA sequence: TGCGCCAGCAGCCGGTTTCCCCTTGACACAGATACGCAGTATTTT.

This clonotype has a count of ten or more. The chain links TRBV7-6 to TRBJ2-7, with D possibly TRBD2 on 5 matching bases. From germline, CDR1 is SGHVS and CDR2 FNYEAQ. The CDR3 is 13 amino acids. The V end was cut by 5 bases, the J end by 9 bases, with 17 bases between. For the CDR3, the DNA is TGTGCCAGCAGCCCCGCCGGGATTTCAAGGCAGTACTTC. Translated: CASSPAGISRQYF.

The sample holds many counts of this clonotype. The chain has TRBV15 and TRBJ2-3; no definite D call. Between the trimmed V and J ends, which lost 0 bases and 5 bases, there was a span of 12 bases. The CDR3 is made up of 15 amino acids. Germline V gives CDR1 LNHNV, CDR2 YYDKDF (reference sequence). The CDR3 bases are TGTGCCACCAGCAGAGAAAGGGCGCCAATAGATACGCAGTATTTT. Protein sequence: CATSRERAPIDTQYF.

This clonotype was counted many times. V usage is TRBV7-2 and J usage is TRBJ1-3; D gene ambiguous. Trimming left V 3 bases short and J 2 bases short, with 8 bases between. The CDR3 runs 14 residues. Germline V lookup: CDR1 SGHTA, CDR2 FQGNSA. The CDR3 nucleotides are TGTGCCAGCAGCTTTCTAGGCCCTGGAAACACCATATATTTT. It codes for CASSFLGPGNTIYF.

This clonotype was picked up many times. The rearrangement uses TRBV20-1 and TRBJ1-1, with D unresolved. Germline CDR1 DFQATT, CDR2 SNEGSKA (reference sequence). This CDR3 has 14 residues. Trimming pared 7 bases from V and 4 bases from J, leaving 19 bases between. In DNA, the CDR3 is TGCAGTGTTCGCCTCGCGGGGATTTCCACTGAAGCTTTCTTT. Its translation: CSVRLAGISTEAFF.

This clonotype came up many times. The chain uses TRBV5-5 and TRBJ2-1, with a weak D call TRBD1 (5 bases). Germline V CDR1 and CDR2: SGHKS, YYEKEE (reference sequence). V lost 7 bases and J 9 bases, leaving 26 bases between the germline ends. The CDR3 is 16 residues long. CDR3 amino acids: CASGRQHNLWGGEQFF. The CDR3 DNA reads as TGTGCCAGCGGCAGACAGCATAACCTTTGGGGCGGTGAGCAGTTCTTC.

The V call is TRBV5-1, the J call TRBJ2-7; maybe TRBD2 (5 bases). The CDR3 contains 15 residues. Trimming removed 8 bases from V and 2 bases from J, with 20 bases in between. CDR1 is SGHRS and CDR2 is YFSETQ in the germline V gene. The CDR3 coding sequence is TGCGCCAGTAGTTCTAGTGGTAGCGTTGCCTACGAGCAGTACTTC. This encodes CASSSSGSVAYEQYF.

This clonotype was seen many times. The V and J genes are TRBV5-5 and TRBJ2-7; D is uncertain. The V end was cut by 0 bases, the J end by 6 bases, with 10 bases between. The CDR3 consists of 13 residues. Germline assignment: CDR1 SGHKS and CDR2 YYEKEE (reference sequence). CDR3 in DNA: TGTGCCAGCAGCTTGGGATCCCTAGGCGAGCAGTACTTC. Its translation is CASSLGSLGEQYF.

This clonotype was seen at least ten times. The chain couples TRBV6-5 to TRBJ2-1; tentative D call: TRBD2 (5 bases). This CDR3 region has 14 residues. Germline CDR1 MNHEY, CDR2 SVGAGI. Trimming cost V 7 bases and J 0 bases, with 10 bases left between them. The CDR3 here is CASKEESSYNEQFF. Written as DNA, the CDR3 is TGTGCCAGCAAGGAGGAGAGCTCCTACAATGAGCAGTTCTTC.

This clonotype was detected ten times or more. The chain uses TRBV7-2 and TRBJ2-7; D may be TRBD2 (7 bases). This CDR3 region has 15 residues. Trimming pared 1 base from V and 0 bases from J, leaving 10 bases between. Germline CDR1 is SGHTA and CDR2 is FQGNSA. DNA for the CDR3: TGTGCCAGCAGCTTAGGCGGGGGCTACTCCTACGAGCAGTACTTC. Its translation: CASSLGGGYSYEQYF.

This clonotype showed up many times. CDR3 protein: CASSLAGTSGGYEQYF. In DNA form, the CDR3 reads TGCGCCAGCAGCTTGGCCGGGACTAGCGGGGGTTACGAGCAGTACTTC. The chain carries TRBV5-1 and TRBJ2-7; 14 nucleotides match TRBD2. The germline gives CDR1 SGHRS, CDR2 YFSETQ. Losses at the gene ends were 0 bases for V and 4 bases for J; bases not matched to a gene: 3. The CDR3 has 16 residues. Full variable domain (outside the CDR3, taken from reference TRBV5-1 and TRBJ2-7): KAGVTQTPRYLIKTRGQQVTLSCSPISGHRSVSWYQQTPGQGLQFLFEYFSETQRNKGNFPGRFSGRQFSNSRSEMNVSTLELGDSALYLCASSLAGTSGGYEQYFGPGTRLTVT.

This clonotype appeared a few times. One end of the junction does not line up with germline, which may come from a read error. The chain uses TRBV27 and TRBJ1-5, with 8 bases matching TRBD1. Germline CDR1 MNHEY, CDR2 SMNVEV (reference sequence). The CDR3 is made up of 14 amino acids. The DNA for the CDR3 is TGTGCCAGCAGTCGACAGGGGAGCAATAAGACCCAGAATTTT. Its protein product is CASSRQGSNKTQNF.

This clonotype occurred many times. V and J are TRBV6-5 and TRBJ2-5; 8 nucleotides agree with TRBD2. V lost 4 bases and J lost 4; bases outside the gene matches: 11. The CDR3 extends over 16 amino acids. Per the germline V gene, CDR1 is MNHEY and CDR2 is SVGAGI. The CDR3 coding sequence is TGTGCCAGCAGTTCTACGGGAGGGGGGCCTCCAGAGACCCAGTACTTC. This encodes CASSSTGGGPPETQYF.

The sample holds many counts of this clonotype. V and J are TRBV7-9 and TRBJ2-7; D is tentatively TRBD1 or TRBD2 (5 bases each). Germline V gives CDR1 SEHNR, CDR2 FQNEAQ (reference sequence). CDR3 size: 13 residues. V was pared by 5 bases and J by 6 bases, with 14 bases between. CDR3 nucleotide sequence: TGTGCCAGCAGCATGAGGGGTGGTCCCGAGCAGTACTTC. Amino acids: CASSMRGGPEQYF.

This clonotype appeared many times. As DNA, the CDR3 is TGCGCCAGCAGCCAAGATCCCAGGCTCCTAGAGACCCAGTACTTC. Encoded protein: CASSQDPRLLETQYF. The gene calls are TRBV4-3 and TRBJ2-5; D is unresolved. Germline V gene data show CDR1 as LGHNA and CDR2 as YSLEER. V was cut by 0 bases and J by 4 bases, with 12 bases left in between. The CDR3 runs to 15 residues.

This clonotype was counted at least ten times. V usage is TRBV18 and J usage is TRBJ2-7; 12 bases are shared with TRBD2. The ends lost 2 bases at V and 2 bases at J; junction bases unmatched: 1. Germline assignment: CDR1 KGHSH and CDR2 LQKENI. The CDR3 covers 15 residues. The CDR3 DNA follows: TGTGCCAGCTCACCAGGACTAGCGGGAACCTACGAGCAGTACTTC. The encoded protein is CASSPGLAGTYEQYF. Looking up the rest from reference TRBV18 and TRBJ2-7 gives the full variable domain: NAGVMQNPRHLVRRRGQEARLRCSPMKGHSHVYWYRQLPEEGLKFMVYLQKENIIDESGMPKERFSAEFPKEGPSILRIQQVVRGDSAAYFCASSPGLAGTYEQYFGPGTRLTVT.

This clonotype occurred many times. The J gene is TRBJ2-3, the V gene TRBV20-1, with D uncertain. V shed 6 bases and J shed 6 bases, with 10 bases lying between them. CDR1 and CDR2 from the germline V gene are DFQATT and SNEGSKA (reference sequence). The CDR3 loop spans 11 amino acids. Here the CDR3 DNA reads TGCAGTGCACGCCCTAGGGATACGCAGTATTTT. Translation gives CSARPRDTQYF.

This clonotype has ten or more counts. The rearrangement links TRBV20-1 to TRBJ2-7; D uncertain. With 0 bases removed from V and 2 bases from J, the gap between germline ends came to 8 bases. Per the germline V gene, CDR1 is DFQATT and CDR2 is SNEGSKA (reference sequence). The CDR3 contains 13 residues. This CDR3 reads CSAREGNPYEQYF. DNA of the CDR3: TGCAGTGCTAGAGAGGGTAACCCCTACGAGCAGTACTTC.

This clonotype was detected a few times. The chain joins TRBV20-1 to TRBJ1-2; tentative D call: TRBD1 (6 bases). V lost 7 bases to trimming and J lost 2 bases, with 11 bases between them. The CDR3 loop spans 12 amino acids. Germline-derived CDR1 and CDR2 are DFQATT and SNEGSKA (reference sequence). CDR3 bases: TGCAGTGGGACAGCAATGAACTATGGCTACACCTTC. It specifies CSGTAMNYGYTF.

This clonotype was seen many times. The chain links TRBV7-2 to TRBJ2-1, with D uncertain. From germline, CDR1 is SGHTA and CDR2 FQGNSA. The CDR3 consists of 13 residues. V was trimmed by 3 bases and J by 9 bases, leaving 12 bases between them. The CDR3 sequence is CASSFRLELEQFF. CDR3 bases: TGTGCCAGCAGCTTCCGACTGGAACTTGAGCAGTTCTTC.

This clonotype has only a few counts. The chain recombines TRBV28 with TRBJ1-6; TRBD1 is a possible D gene (5 bases). This CDR3 is 15 amino acids long. Germline values: CDR1 MDHEN, CDR2 SYDVKM. V was trimmed by 3 bases and J by 9 bases, leaving 15 bases between them. The CDR3: CASSFGGIVGSPLHF. CDR3 nucleotide sequence: TGTGCCAGCAGTTTTGGGGGGATCGTAGGTTCACCCCTCCACTTT.